The 14 T cell receptor beta chains below all came from one sample that was sequenced in a study of blood T cell repertoires in COVID-19. TCRdb's table, derived via immunoSEQ multiplex PCR, lists solely in-frame clones and lacks some. This repertoire shows about 240,000 clones, about 80% found once; its top ten account for about 1.9%. Sequenced input: peripheral blood. The origin of the receptors is a man aged 30 to 45 who had recovered from COVID-19.

This chain connects TRBV6-5 to TRBJ2-3, with a tentative D call TRBD1 (6 bases). V was cut by 6 bases and J by 1 base, with 11 bases left in between. The CDR3 sequence is 14 residues long. The V gene's germline CDR1 is MNHEY and CDR2 SVGAGI. CDR3 sequence (DNA): TGTGCCAGCAGCAGGGGCGGAGGCACAGATACGCAGTATTTT. It encodes CASSRGGGTDTQYF.

This chain uses TRBV29-1 with TRBJ2-7; 9 bases fit TRBD1. Germline V gene data show CDR1 as SQVTM and CDR2 as ANQGSEA. The V and J ends lost 7 bases and 5 bases, in that order; junction bases with no gene match: 3. There are 11 residues in the CDR3. CDR3 residues: CSAGQGDEQYV. The CDR3 coding sequence is TGCAGCGCGGGACAGGGCGACGAGCAGTACGTC.

This chain joins TRBV12-5 and TRBJ1-1; 10 positions match TRBD1. The CDR3 is 17 amino acids. Germline CDR1 LGHNT, CDR2 FRNRAP. With V trimmed by 1 base and J by 1 base, 6 bases remained unmatched. This CDR3 is CASGLGQGATGNTEAFF. As DNA, the CDR3 is TGTGCTAGTGGTTTGGGACAGGGGGCGACGGGGAACACTGAAGCTTTCTTT.

The CDR3 DNA reads as TGTGCCAGCAGCTTGCACCCCCCCCAGGGGGGAGAGACCCAGTACTTC. Translation gives CASSLHPPQGGETQYF. V and J are TRBV11-2 and TRBJ2-5; D is possibly TRBD1 (7 bases). From germline, CDR1 is SGHAT and CDR2 FQNNGV. The V and J ends lost 3 bases and 4 bases respectively, with 18 bases between them. This CDR3 contains 16 residues.

V gene TRBV5-1 combines with J gene TRBJ2-1, with TRBD1 matching 7 bases. There are 13 residues in the CDR3. The J segment lost 9 bases and the V segment lost 4 bases, leaving 7 bases of the junction unmatched. Germline assignment: CDR1 SGHRS and CDR2 YFSETQ. CDR3 sequence reads: CASSATGPPEQFF. CDR3 nucleotide sequence: TGCGCCAGCAGCGCGACAGGGCCCCCTGAGCAGTTCTTC. Full variable domain (missing parts from reference TRBV5-1 and TRBJ2-1): KAGVTQTPRYLIKTRGQQVTLSCSPISGHRSVSWYQQTPGQGLQFLFEYFSETQRNKGNFPGRFSGRQFSNSRSEMNVSTLELGDSALYLCASSATGPPEQFFGPGTRLTVL.

The V gene is TRBV7-8, the J gene TRBJ2-6; maybe TRBD2 (6 bases). V was shortened by 1 base and J by 3 bases, with 10 bases between the two germline ends. CDR3 length equals 16 residues. Germline V gene lookup returns CDR1 SGHVS and CDR2 FQNEAQ. The CDR3 sequence: CASSLVMGGGANVLTF. The CDR3 coding sequence is TGTGCCAGCAGCTTAGTCATGGGGGGTGGGGCCAACGTCCTGACTTTC.

This chain joins TRBV3-1 (or the pseudogene TRBV3-2) and TRBJ1-1, with 8 bases fitting TRBD1. This CDR3 has 15 amino acids. V shed 1 base, J shed 1 base, and the junction held 2 bases outside the gene matches. CDR1 and CDR2 (germline): LGHDT, YNNKEL (reference sequence). The chain's CDR3 is CASSQGTGRNTEAFF. CDR3 in DNA: TGTGCCAGCAGCCAAGGGACAGGGCGGAACACTGAAGCTTTCTTT.

This chain uses TRBV27 with TRBJ1-1; TRBD1 might be the D (6 bases). The germline V and J ends were trimmed by 4 bases and 0 bases, with 12 bases remaining between them. Germline V gives CDR1 MNHEY, CDR2 SMNVEV (reference sequence). The CDR3 loop spans 15 amino acids. The CDR3 protein is CASSSATGMNTEAFF. The CDR3 nucleotides are TGTGCCAGCAGTTCTGCGACAGGCATGAACACTGAAGCTTTCTTT.

The count of this clone is one. The rearrangement uses TRBV6-5 and TRBJ2-5, with a tentative D call TRBD1 (6 bases). The germline CDR1 and CDR2 sequences are MNHEY and SVGAGI. V was shortened by 10 bases and J by 0 bases, with 15 bases between the two germline ends. The CDR3 length is 14 residues. The chain's CDR3 is CATKTGQNQETQYF. The CDR3 region has the DNA TGTGCCACAAAGACCGGACAGAACCAAGAGACCCAGTACTTC.

Comments on this clone: Different DNA sequences within this sample yield the same CDR3. The J gene is TRBJ1-5, the V gene TRBV5-1; D possibly corresponds to TRBD1 (5 bases). CDR3 size: 15 residues. The germline V and J ends were trimmed by 4 bases and 0 bases, with 11 bases remaining between them. Germline values: CDR1 SGHRS, CDR2 YFSETQ. The CDR3 DNA follows: TGCGCCAGCAGCCTAGACGGACATAGCAATCAGCCCCAGCATTTT. Its translation is CASSLDGHSNQPQHF. Full variable domain (remainder filled in from reference TRBV5-1 and TRBJ1-5): KAGVTQTPRYLIKTRGQQVTLSCSPISGHRSVSWYQQTPGQGLQFLFEYFSETQRNKGNFPGRFSGRQFSNSRSEMNVSTLELGDSALYLCASSLDGHSNQPQHFGDGTRLSIL.

V and J are TRBV15 and TRBJ1-1; 8 bases are shared with TRBD1. V shed 1 base, J shed 4 bases, and the junction held 5 bases outside the gene matches. The CDR3 is made up of 15 amino acids. Germline CDR1 is LNHNV and CDR2 is YYDKDF (reference sequence). CDR3 region: CATSRGTGLGTEAFF. CDR3 bases: TGTGCCACCAGCAGAGGGACAGGGCTGGGCACTGAAGCTTTCTTT.

The genes are TRBV18 and TRBJ1-1, with TRBD1 matching 7 bases. CDR3 length: 14 amino acids. Germline CDR1 reads KGHSH; CDR2 reads LQKENI. The V and J ends lost 2 bases and 0 bases, in that order; junction bases with no gene match: 0. The chain's CDR3 is CASSPRGLNTEAFF. In DNA, the CDR3 is TGTGCCAGCTCACCAAGGGGGCTGAACACTGAAGCTTTCTTT.

The chain uses TRBV11-2 and TRBJ2-3, with 10 nucleotides matching TRBD2. The J segment lost 5 bases and the V segment lost 1 base, leaving 6 bases of the junction unmatched. This CDR3 comprises 16 residues. From germline, CDR1 is SGHAT and CDR2 FQNNGV. CDR3 protein: CASSLGSSGGLDTQYF. The CDR3 DNA sequence: TGTGCCAGCAGCTTAGGGAGTAGCGGGGGGCTAGATACGCAGTATTTT.

This clone was counted between two and nine times. The chain couples TRBV6-4 to TRBJ1-6; D is possibly TRBD1 (6 bases). Between the trimmed V and J ends, which lost 6 bases and 10 bases, there was a span of 19 bases. Germline CDR1 is MRHNA and CDR2 is SNTAGT. The CDR3 is 15 residues long. CDR3 protein: CASREGVEGSSPLHF. The DNA of the CDR3 is TGTGCCAGCAGAGAGGGGGTTGAAGGGAGCTCACCCCTCCACTTT.